A single sample gave rise to the 21 T cell receptor beta chains below, sequenced in a study of T cell repertoires in cytomegalovirus infection. TCRdb reprocessed the reads via MiXCR and lists one record per CDR3 protein. This sample yields 200,000 to 250,000 distinct CDR3 sequences, of which roughly 22% are seen a single time; 18% belongs to the top ten. Sequencing was performed on CD8+ T cells from PBMCs. All receptors derive from a human donor in good health (CMV status not recorded). Some clones in this sample may be carry-over from other donors' samples.

V gene TRBV20-1 combines with J gene TRBJ2-1, with 9 nucleotides matching TRBD1. The CDR3 runs to 18 residues. V shed 3 bases and J 0 bases; nucleotides not matched to a gene: 12. Germline-derived CDR1 and CDR2 are DFQATT and SNEGSKA (reference sequence). The CDR3 DNA follows: TGCAGTGCTAGCCGGGACAGGGAAACCCTTTACTCCTACAATGAGCAGTTCTTC. Translating gives CSASRDRETLYSYNEQFF.

V usage is TRBV15 and J usage is TRBJ2-1; D gene uncertain. Between the trimmed V and J ends, which lost 3 bases and 10 bases, there was a span of 7 bases. Per the germline V gene, CDR1 is LNHNV and CDR2 is YYDKDF (reference sequence). This CDR3 spans 11 amino acids. This CDR3 is CATSSMGEQFF. CDR3 in DNA: TGTGCCACCAGCAGCATGGGGGAGCAGTTCTTC.

The genes are TRBV3-1 and TRBJ1-1; D call uncertain. In germline, CDR1 is LGHDT, CDR2 YNNKEL (reference sequence). The CDR3 has 14 amino acids. Trimming stripped 2 bases from V and 0 bases from J, with 7 bases between. This CDR3 is CASSQWGMNTEAFF. In nucleotides, the CDR3 is TGTGCCAGCAGCCAATGGGGTATGAACACTGAAGCTTTCTTT.

This clonotype was seen ten or more times. The V and J genes are TRBV27 and TRBJ1-2; 7 positions match TRBD1. The germline gives CDR1 MNHEY, CDR2 SMNVEV (reference sequence). V was clipped by 3 bases and J by 4 bases; unmatched bases: 14. The CDR3 loop spans 17 amino acids. The CDR3 DNA follows: TGTGCCAGCAGTTTCTTCGGGACAGCACGGGTAGGCTATGGCTACACCTTC. It yields the protein CASSFFGTARVGYGYTF.

This clonotype was found a few times. V and J are TRBV7-9 and TRBJ2-3, with TRBD2 identical over 9 bases. This CDR3 is 16 amino acids long. The V gene's germline CDR1 is SEHNR and CDR2 FQNEAQ (reference sequence). The V and J ends lost 2 bases and 3 bases, in that order; junction bases with no gene match: 6. The CDR3 nucleotides read TGTGCCAGCAGCTTACCGACTAGCGGTTTTACAGATACGCAGTATTTT. Amino acid sequence: CASSLPTSGFTDTQYF.

This clonotype was counted a few times. V is TRBV12-3 or TRBV12-4 and J is TRBJ1-2; D is undetermined. The CDR3 is 11 residues long. Trimming pared 4 bases from V and 14 bases from J, leaving 14 bases between. CDR3 coding DNA: TGTGCCAGCAGTTCTGGTCCCTCCCAAACCTTC. This gives the protein CASSSGPSQTF.

This clonotype was detected ten times or more. This sequence joins TRBV12-3 or TRBV12-4 and TRBJ1-1, with 9 bases matching TRBD1. CDR3 length equals 14 residues. The V gene end was trimmed by 5 bases and the J gene end by 3 bases; junction bases not matched to a gene: 4. CDR3 DNA sequence: TGTGCCAGCAGTCACGGGACAGGGTACACTGAAGCTTTCTTT. As protein: CASSHGTGYTEAFF.

The chain has TRBV6-2 or TRBV6-3 and TRBJ1-1, with D perhaps matching TRBD1 (5 bases). Germline CDR1 MNHEY, CDR2 SVGEGT. V lost 7 bases and J lost 12, with 18 bases in between. This CDR3 region has 12 residues. DNA of the CDR3: TGTGCCAGCACCCACGGGGGACCCGGGACTTTCTTT. The encoded protein is CASTHGGPGTFF.

This chain joins TRBV2 and TRBJ2-5, with TRBD2 matching over 8 bases. This CDR3 spans 15 amino acids. CDR1 is SNHLY, CDR2 FYNNEI, per germline. V gave up 4 bases and J gave up 5 bases; unmatched junction bases: 9. The DNA of the CDR3 is TGTGCCAGCAGTGGCAGCGGGGGTCCCGGGGAGACCCAGTACTTC. Translating it yields CASSGSGGPGETQYF.

The chain uses TRBV6-4 and TRBJ1-5, with D maybe TRBD1 (6 bases). CDR1 is MRHNA and CDR2 is SNTAGT in the germline V gene. This CDR3 has 16 residues. The V gene lost 6 bases and the J gene lost 7 bases, with 22 bases spanning the gap. CDR3 sequence: CASRPVGGREKQPQHF. For the CDR3, the DNA is TGTGCCAGCAGACCCGTGGGGGGCAGGGAAAAGCAGCCCCAGCATTTT.

The rearrangement uses TRBV7-8 and TRBJ1-5, with a weak D call TRBD1 (6 bases). CDR3 length: 14 residues. V was trimmed by 2 bases and J by 5 bases, leaving 10 bases between them. Germline V gene lookup returns CDR1 SGHVS and CDR2 FQNEAQ. This CDR3 reads CASSLRTADQPQHF. CDR3 nucleotides: TGTGCCAGCAGCTTAAGGACAGCTGATCAGCCCCAGCATTTT.

The J gene is TRBJ2-7, the V gene TRBV14; 8 bases match TRBD1. The germline V gene has CDR1 SGHDN and CDR2 FVKESK. J lost 2 bases, V lost 3 bases, and 6 bases had no gene match. The CDR3 has 15 amino acids. CDR3 loop: CASSQDGTGTYEQYF. CDR3 in DNA: TGTGCCAGCAGCCAGGACGGGACAGGCACCTACGAGCAGTACTTC.

The gene calls are TRBV9 and TRBJ1-2, with a possible D match to TRBD1 (6 bases). The V gene lost 2 bases and the J gene lost 2 bases, with 10 bases spanning the gap. The germline gives CDR1 SGDLS, CDR2 YYNGEE. CDR3 length equals 14 residues. This CDR3 is CASSVEGGNYGYTF. In DNA, the CDR3 is TGTGCCAGCAGCGTTGAAGGGGGGAACTATGGCTACACCTTC. Combining the CDR3 with reference TRBV9 and TRBJ1-2 gives the whole variable domain DSGVTQTPKHLITATGQRVTLRCSPRSGDLSVYWYQQSLDQGLQFLIQYYNGEERAKGNILERFSAQQFPDLHSELNLSSLELGDSALYFCASSVEGGNYGYTFGSGTRLTVV.

The chain couples TRBV20-1 to TRBJ2-1; 8 nucleotides line up with TRBD2. The ends lost 4 bases at V and 5 bases at J; junction bases unmatched: 7. The germline CDR1 and CDR2 sequences are DFQATT and SNEGSKA (reference sequence). There are 14 residues in the CDR3. Here the CDR3 DNA reads TGCAGTGCTATGCGGGGGGTCTTAAACAATGAGCAGTTCTTC. This translates into CSAMRGVLNNEQFF.

The table lists this clonotype with many counts. This chain connects TRBV28 to TRBJ1-3; TRBD1 matches at 11 bases. V gave up 2 bases and J gave up 2 bases; unmatched junction bases: 2. Germline lookup yields CDR1 MDHEN and CDR2 SYDVKM. The CDR3 loop spans 16 amino acids. The CDR3 loop reads CASSLGTGGTGNTIYF. As DNA, the CDR3 is TGTGCCAGCAGTTTAGGGACAGGGGGAACTGGAAACACCATATATTTT. Combining the CDR3 with reference TRBV28 and TRBJ1-3 gives the whole variable domain DVKVTQSSRYLVKRTGEKVFLECVQDMDHENMFWYRQDPGLGLRLIYFSYDVKMKEKGDIPEGYSVSREKKERFSLILESASTNQTSMYLCASSLGTGGTGNTIYFGEGSWLTVV.

This clonotype was counted many times. This rearrangement joins TRBV7-9 to TRBJ2-3, with TRBD1 identical over 7 bases. Per germline, CDR1 SEHNR and CDR2 FQNEAQ (reference sequence). This CDR3 region has 16 residues. V trimming: 2 bases; J trimming: 4 bases; junction bases outside the gene matches: 9. The CDR3: CASSLTDRVPADTQYF. In DNA, the CDR3 is TGTGCCAGCAGCTTAACCGACAGGGTACCAGCAGATACGCAGTATTTT. Drawing the rest from reference TRBV7-9 and TRBJ2-3, the complete variable domain is DTGVSQNPRHKITKRGQNVTFRCDPISEHNRLYWYRQTLGQGPEFLTYFQNEAQLEKSRLLSDRFSAERPKGSFSTLEIQRTEQGDSAMYLCASSLTDRVPADTQYFGPGTRLTVL.

This clonotype was counted only a few times. V is TRBV11-2 and J is TRBJ2-7; D perhaps matches TRBD2 (6 bases). The CDR3 spans 16 residues. The V end was cut by 1 base, the J end by 0 bases, with 13 bases between. The germline V gene has CDR1 SGHAT and CDR2 FQNNGV. The CDR3 sequence is CASSLAGGVSSYEQYF. CDR3 sequence (DNA): TGTGCCAGCAGCTTAGCCGGCGGGGTGAGCTCCTACGAGCAGTACTTC.

With regard to this clonotype: Given a much more abundant clone one base away, this may be a read error. This chain joins TRBV12-3 or TRBV12-4 and TRBJ2-2; 7 bases fit TRBD2. V shed 6 bases and J 1 base; nucleotides not matched to a gene: 2. This CDR3 region has 14 residues. Written as DNA, the CDR3 is TGTGCCAGCAGACTAGCGCGGAACACCGGGGAGCTGTTTTTT. Translated, it gives CASRLARNTGELFF.

This clonotype was seen more than once but under ten times. The V and J genes are TRBV14 and TRBJ2-1, with a weak D call TRBD1 (5 bases). The CDR3 runs to 13 residues. Germline V gives CDR1 SGHDN, CDR2 FVKESK. V was cut by 6 bases and J by 9 bases, with 15 bases left in between. The CDR3 protein is CASSEVGPPEQFF. The DNA of the CDR3 is TGTGCCAGCAGTGAGGTGGGGCCCCCTGAGCAGTTCTTC.

In this sample, this clonotype turned up many times. The chain employs TRBV12-3 or TRBV12-4 and TRBJ1-1, with D maybe TRBD1 (5 bases). The CDR3 has 13 amino acids. The germline V and J ends were trimmed by 6 bases and 3 bases, with 11 bases remaining between them. The CDR3 region has the DNA TGTGCCAGCAGCCGAACAGGAGACACTGAAGCTTTCTTT. Amino acids: CASSRTGDTEAFF.

This clonotype was observed many times. The chain uses TRBV7-2 and TRBJ2-3; 9 bases fit TRBD2. The CDR3 covers 17 residues. CDR1 SGHTA and CDR2 FQGNSA come from the germline V gene. Trimming removed 2 bases from V and 2 bases from J; junction bases left unmatched: 8. The CDR3 DNA reads as TGTGCCAGCAGCTTACTTTTGCTAGCGGGGTTCACAGATACGCAGTATTTT. It specifies CASSLLLLAGFTDTQYF.